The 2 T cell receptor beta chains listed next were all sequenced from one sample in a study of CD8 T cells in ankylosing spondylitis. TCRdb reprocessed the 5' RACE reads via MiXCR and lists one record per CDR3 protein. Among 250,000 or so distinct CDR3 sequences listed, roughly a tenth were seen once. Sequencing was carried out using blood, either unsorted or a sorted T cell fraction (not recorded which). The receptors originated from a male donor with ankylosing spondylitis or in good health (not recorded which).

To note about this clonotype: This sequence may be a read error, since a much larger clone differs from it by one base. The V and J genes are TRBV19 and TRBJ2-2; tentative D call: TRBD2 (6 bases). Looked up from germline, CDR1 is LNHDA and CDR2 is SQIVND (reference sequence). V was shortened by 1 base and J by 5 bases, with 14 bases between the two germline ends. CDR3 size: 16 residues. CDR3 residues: CASSIGLVVLTGELFF. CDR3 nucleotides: TGTGCCAGTAGTATAGGACTAGTGGTTTTGACCGGGGAGCTGTTTTTT.

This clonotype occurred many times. The CDR3 protein is CASRGQGTGDYEQYF. For the CDR3, the DNA is TGTGCCAGCAGGGGACAGGGGACCGGGGACTACGAGCAGTACTTC. V is TRBV5-6 and J is TRBJ2-7, with 10 bases aligning to TRBD1. The CDR3 sequence is 15 residues long. The ends lost 5 bases at V and 3 bases at J; junction bases unmatched: 8. CDR1 SGHDT and CDR2 YYEEEE come from the germline V gene.